The clone carrying this T cell receptor beta chain was detected once. The sample originates from a study of CD8+ T cells in alopecia areata. In the case of a handful of patients, the CD4+ cells were sorted into CD25+CD127- cells. V was clipped by 6 bases and J by 4 bases; unmatched bases: 9. Germline CDR1 and CDR2: MNHEY and SVGAGI. The CDR3 is made up of 15 amino acids. Extracted RNA was reverse transcribed into cDNA, the sequencing template. Generated by immunoSEQ multiplex PCR, the TCRdb table keeps only in-frame clones and is missing some. The data show some 14,000 clones, roughly 61% seen once. Sequenced material: CD4+ Tregs sorted from blood. The gene calls are TRBV6-5 and TRBJ2-1, with 7 positions matching TRBD1. This receptor was obtained from a human donor with alopecia areata. The CDR3 DNA follows: TGTGCCAGCAGCCCTCCGGGACAGAGATACAATGAGCAGTTCTTC. This sequence encodes CASSPPGQRYNEQFF.